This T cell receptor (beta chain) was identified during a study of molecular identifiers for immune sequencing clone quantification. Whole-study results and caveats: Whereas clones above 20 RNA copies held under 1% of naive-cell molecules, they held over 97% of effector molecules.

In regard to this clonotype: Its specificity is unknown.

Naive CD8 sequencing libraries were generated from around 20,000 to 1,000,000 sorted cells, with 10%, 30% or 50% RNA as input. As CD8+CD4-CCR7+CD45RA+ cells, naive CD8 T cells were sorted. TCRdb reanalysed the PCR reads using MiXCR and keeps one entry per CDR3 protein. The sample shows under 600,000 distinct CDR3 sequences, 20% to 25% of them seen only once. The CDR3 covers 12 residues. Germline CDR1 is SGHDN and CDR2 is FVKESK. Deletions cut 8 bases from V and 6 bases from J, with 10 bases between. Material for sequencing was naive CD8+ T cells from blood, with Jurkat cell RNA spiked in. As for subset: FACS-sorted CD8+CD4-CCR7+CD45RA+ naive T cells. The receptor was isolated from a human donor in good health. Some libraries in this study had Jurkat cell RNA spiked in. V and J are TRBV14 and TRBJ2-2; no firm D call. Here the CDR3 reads CASGDLSGELFF. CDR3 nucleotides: TGTGCCAGCGGCGACTTATCCGGGGAGCTGTTTTTT.